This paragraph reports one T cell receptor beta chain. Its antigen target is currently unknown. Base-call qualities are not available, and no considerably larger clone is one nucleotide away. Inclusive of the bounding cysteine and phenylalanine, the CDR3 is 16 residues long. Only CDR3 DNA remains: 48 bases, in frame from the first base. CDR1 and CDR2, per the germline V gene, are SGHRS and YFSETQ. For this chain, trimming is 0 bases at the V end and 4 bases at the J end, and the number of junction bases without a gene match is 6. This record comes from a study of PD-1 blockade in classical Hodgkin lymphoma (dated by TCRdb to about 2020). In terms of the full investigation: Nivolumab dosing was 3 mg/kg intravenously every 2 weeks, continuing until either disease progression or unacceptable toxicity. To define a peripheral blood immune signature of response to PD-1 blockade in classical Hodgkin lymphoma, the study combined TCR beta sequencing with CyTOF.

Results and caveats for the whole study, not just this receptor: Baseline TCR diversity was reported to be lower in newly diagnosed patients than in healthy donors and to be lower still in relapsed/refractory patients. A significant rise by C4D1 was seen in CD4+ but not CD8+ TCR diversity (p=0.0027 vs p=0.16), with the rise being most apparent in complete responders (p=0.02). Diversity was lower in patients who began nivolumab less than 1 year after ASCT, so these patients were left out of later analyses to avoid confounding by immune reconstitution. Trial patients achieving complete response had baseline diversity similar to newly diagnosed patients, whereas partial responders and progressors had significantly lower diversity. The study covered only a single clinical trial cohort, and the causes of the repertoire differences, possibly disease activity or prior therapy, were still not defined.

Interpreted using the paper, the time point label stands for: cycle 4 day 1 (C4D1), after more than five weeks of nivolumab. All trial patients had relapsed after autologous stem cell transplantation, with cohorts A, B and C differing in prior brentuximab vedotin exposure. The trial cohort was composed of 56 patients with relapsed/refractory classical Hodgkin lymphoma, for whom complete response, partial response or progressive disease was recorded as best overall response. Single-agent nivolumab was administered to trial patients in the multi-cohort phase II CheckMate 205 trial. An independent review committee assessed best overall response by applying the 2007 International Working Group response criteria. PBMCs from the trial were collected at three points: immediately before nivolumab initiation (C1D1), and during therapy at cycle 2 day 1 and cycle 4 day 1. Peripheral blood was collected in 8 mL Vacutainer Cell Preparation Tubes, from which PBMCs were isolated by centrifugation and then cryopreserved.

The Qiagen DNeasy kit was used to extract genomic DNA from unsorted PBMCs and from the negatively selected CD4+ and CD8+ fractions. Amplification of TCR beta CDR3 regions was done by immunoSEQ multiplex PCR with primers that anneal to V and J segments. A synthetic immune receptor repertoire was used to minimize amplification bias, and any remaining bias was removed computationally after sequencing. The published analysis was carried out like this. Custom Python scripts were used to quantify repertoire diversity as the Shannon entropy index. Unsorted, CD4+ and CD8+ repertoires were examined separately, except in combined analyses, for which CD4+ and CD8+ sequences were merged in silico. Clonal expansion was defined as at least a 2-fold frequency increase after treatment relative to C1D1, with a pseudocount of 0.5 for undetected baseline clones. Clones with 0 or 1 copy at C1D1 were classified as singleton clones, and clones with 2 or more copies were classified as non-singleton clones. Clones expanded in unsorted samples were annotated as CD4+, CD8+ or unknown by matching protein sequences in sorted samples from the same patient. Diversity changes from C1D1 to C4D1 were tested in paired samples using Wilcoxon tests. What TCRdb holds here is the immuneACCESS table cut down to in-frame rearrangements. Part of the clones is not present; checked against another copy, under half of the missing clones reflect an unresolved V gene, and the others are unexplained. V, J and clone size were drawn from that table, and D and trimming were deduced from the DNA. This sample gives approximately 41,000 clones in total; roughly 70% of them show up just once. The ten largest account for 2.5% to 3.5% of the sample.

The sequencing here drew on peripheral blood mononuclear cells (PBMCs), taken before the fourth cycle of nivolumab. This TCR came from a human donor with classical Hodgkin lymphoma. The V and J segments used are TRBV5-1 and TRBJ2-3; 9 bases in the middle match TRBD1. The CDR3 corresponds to CASSLAGQGWADTQYF. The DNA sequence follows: TGCGCCAGCAGCTTGGCGGGACAGGGTTGGGCAGATACGCAGTATTTT.